This T cell receptor (beta chain) emerged from a study of blood T cell repertoires in COVID-19. About the research overall: Both acute and convalescent COVID-19 samples were obtained from the United States, Italy and Spain. Sources were T cells, B-cell-depleted T cells, or PBMCs; the material itself was cDNA or gDNA.

The data were produced by immunoSEQ multiplex PCR, yet TCRdb's version contains in-frame clones alone and is incomplete. The table lists about 340,000 clones, around 82% of them singletons, with just under 3% in the top ten. The material sequenced was peripheral blood. The receptor comes from a man aged 25-45 years with active or convalescent COVID-19.

CDR3: CASKFTGTTEAFF. Written as DNA, the CDR3 is TGTGCCAGCAAATTCACAGGGACCACTGAAGCTTTCTTT. The rearrangement uses TRBV6-5 and TRBJ1-1; D perhaps matches TRBD1 (6 bases). This CDR3 is 13 amino acids long. Germline V lookup: CDR1 MNHEY, CDR2 SVGAGI. The V gene lost 7 bases and the J gene lost 4 bases, with 13 bases spanning the gap.